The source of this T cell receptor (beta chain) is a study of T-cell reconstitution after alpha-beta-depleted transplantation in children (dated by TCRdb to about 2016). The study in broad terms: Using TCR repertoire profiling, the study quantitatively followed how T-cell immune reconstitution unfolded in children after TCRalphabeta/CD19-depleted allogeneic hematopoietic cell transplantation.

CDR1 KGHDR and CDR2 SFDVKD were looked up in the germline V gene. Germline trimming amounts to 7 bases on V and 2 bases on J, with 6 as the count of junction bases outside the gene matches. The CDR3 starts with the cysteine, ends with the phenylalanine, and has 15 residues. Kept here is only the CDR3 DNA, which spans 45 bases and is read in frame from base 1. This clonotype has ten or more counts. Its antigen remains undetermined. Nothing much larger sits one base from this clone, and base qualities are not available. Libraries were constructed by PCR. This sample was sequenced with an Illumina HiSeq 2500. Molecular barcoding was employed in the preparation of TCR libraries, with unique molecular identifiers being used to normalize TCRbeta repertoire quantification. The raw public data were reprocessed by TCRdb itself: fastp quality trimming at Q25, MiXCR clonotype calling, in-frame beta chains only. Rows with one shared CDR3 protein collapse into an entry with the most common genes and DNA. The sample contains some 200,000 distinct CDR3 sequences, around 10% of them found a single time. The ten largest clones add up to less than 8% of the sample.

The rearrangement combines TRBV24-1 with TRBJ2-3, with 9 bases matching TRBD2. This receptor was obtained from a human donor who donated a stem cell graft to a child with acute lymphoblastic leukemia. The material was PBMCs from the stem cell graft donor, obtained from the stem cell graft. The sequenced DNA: TGTGCCACCAGATCGGGACTAGCCTTCACAGATACGCAGTATTTT. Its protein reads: CATRSGLAFTDTQYF.